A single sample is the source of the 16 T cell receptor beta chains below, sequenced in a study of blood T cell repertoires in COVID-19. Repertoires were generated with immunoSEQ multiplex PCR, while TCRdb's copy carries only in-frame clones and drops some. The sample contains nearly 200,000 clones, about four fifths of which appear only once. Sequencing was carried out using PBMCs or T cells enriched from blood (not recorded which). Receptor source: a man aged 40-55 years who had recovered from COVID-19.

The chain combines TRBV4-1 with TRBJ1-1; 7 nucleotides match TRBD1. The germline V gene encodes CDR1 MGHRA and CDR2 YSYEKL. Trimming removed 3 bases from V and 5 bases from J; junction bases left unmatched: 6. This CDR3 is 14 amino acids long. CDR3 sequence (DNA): TGCGCCAGCAGCCAGACAGGGTTGGGTACTGAAGCTTTCTTT. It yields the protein CASSQTGLGTEAFF.

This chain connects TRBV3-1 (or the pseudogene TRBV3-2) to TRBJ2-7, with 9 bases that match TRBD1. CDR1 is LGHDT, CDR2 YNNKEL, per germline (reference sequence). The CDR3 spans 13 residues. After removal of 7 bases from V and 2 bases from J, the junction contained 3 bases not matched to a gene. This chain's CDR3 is CASTGQGPYEQYF. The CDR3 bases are TGTGCCAGCACGGGACAGGGCCCCTACGAGCAGTACTTC.

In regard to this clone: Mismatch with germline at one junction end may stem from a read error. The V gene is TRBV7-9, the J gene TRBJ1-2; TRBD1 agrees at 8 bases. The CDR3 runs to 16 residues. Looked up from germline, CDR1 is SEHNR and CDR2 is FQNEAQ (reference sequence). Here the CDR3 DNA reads TGTGCCAGCAGTTTAGAGACCGGACAGGGCTCCTATGGCTACACCTTC. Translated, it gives CASSLETGQGSYGYTF.

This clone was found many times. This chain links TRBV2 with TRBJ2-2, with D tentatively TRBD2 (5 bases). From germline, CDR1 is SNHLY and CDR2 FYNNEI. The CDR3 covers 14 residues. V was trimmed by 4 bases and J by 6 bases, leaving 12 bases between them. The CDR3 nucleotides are TGTGCCAGCAGTGCCCGGGTGGAGGCCGGGGAGCTGTTTTTT. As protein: CASSARVEAGELFF.

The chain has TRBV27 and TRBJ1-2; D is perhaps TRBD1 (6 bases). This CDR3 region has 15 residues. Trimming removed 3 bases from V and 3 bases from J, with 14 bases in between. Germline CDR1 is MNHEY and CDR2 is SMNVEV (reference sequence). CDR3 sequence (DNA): TGTGCCAGCAGTTTTGGGGGGGGCGCGTACTATGGCTACACCTTC. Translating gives CASSFGGGAYYGYTF.

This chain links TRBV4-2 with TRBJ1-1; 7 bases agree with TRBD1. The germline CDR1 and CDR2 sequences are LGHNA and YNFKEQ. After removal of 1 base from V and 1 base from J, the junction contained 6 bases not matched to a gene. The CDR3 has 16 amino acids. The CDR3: CASSQAPGTENTEAFF. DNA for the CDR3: TGTGCCAGCAGCCAAGCCCCCGGGACAGAGAACACTGAAGCTTTCTTT.

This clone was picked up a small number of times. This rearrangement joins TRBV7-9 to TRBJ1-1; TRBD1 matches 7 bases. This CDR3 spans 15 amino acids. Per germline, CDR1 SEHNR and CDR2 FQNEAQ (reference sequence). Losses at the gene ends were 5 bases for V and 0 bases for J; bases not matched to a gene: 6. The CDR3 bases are TGTGCCAGCAGCCAGGGACAGAGGATGAACACTGAAGCTTTCTTT. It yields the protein CASSQGQRMNTEAFF.

The CDR3 region has the DNA TGTGCCAGTAGCGACAGGACCGAGCCATGGGGCAATCAGCCCCAGCATTTT. Translation: CASSDRTEPWGNQPQHF. The V and J genes are TRBV19 and TRBJ1-5; weak D call: TRBD1 (6 bases). Trimming took off 6 bases at V and 2 bases at J, with 20 bases between the two ends. This CDR3 contains 17 residues. Germline V gene data show CDR1 as LNHDA and CDR2 as SQIVND (reference sequence).

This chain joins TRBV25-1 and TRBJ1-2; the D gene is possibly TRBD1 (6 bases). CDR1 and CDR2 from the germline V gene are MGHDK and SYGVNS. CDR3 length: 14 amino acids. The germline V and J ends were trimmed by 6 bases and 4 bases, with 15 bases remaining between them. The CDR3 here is CASRDDRRSYGYTF. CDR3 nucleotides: TGTGCCAGCAGGGACGACAGGAGGTCCTATGGCTACACCTTC.

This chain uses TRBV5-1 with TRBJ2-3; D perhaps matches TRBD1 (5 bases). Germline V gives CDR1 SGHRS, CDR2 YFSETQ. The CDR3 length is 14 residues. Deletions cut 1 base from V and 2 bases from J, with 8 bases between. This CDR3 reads CASSLQGTTDTQYF. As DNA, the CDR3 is TGCGCCAGCAGCTTGCAGGGTACCACAGATACGCAGTATTTT.

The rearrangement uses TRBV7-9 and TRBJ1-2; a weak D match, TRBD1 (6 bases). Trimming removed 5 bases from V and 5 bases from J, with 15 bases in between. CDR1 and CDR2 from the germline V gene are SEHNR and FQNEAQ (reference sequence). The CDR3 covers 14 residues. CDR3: CASSPGQLSYGYTF. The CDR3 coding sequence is TGTGCCAGCAGCCCCGGACAGCTTTCTTATGGCTACACCTTC.

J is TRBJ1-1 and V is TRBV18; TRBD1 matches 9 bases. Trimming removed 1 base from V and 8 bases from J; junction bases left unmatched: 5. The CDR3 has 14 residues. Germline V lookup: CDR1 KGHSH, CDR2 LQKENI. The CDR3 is CASSPLEQGAEAFF. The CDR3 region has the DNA TGTGCCAGCTCACCACTAGAACAGGGGGCAGAAGCTTTCTTT. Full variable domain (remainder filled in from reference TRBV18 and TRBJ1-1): NAGVMQNPRHLVRRRGQEARLRCSPMKGHSHVYWYRQLPEEGLKFMVYLQKENIIDESGMPKERFSAEFPKEGPSILRIQQVVRGDSAAYFCASSPLEQGAEAFFGQGTRLTVV.

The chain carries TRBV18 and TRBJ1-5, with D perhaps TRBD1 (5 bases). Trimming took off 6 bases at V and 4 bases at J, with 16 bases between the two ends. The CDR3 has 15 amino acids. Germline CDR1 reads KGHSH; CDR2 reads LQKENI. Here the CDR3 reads CASSILQGTNQPQHF. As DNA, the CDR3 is TGTGCCAGCTCTATACTCCAGGGTACTAATCAGCCCCAGCATTTT.

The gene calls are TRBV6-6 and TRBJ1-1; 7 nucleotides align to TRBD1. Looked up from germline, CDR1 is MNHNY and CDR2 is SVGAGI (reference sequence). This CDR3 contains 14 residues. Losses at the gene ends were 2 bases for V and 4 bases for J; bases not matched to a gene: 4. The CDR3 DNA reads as TGTGCCAGCAGTTACAGAGACAGGGCCACTGAAGCTTTCTTT. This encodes CASSYRDRATEAFF.

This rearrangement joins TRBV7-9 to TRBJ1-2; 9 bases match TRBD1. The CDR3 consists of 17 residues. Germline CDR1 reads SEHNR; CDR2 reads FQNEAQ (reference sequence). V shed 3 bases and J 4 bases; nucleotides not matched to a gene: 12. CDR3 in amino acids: CASSFEGQGPPFYGYTF. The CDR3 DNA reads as TGTGCCAGCAGCTTTGAGGGACAGGGCCCACCATTCTATGGCTACACCTTC. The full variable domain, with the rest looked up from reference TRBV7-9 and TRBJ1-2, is DTGVSQNPRHKITKRGQNVTFRCDPISEHNRLYWYRQTLGQGPEFLTYFQNEAQLEKSRLLSDRFSAERPKGSFSTLEIQRTEQGDSAMYLCASSFEGQGPPFYGYTFGSGTRLTVV.

The CDR3 DNA follows: TGTGCCAGCAGTTATGACAGGGTACGCCACCCGATGGGGGGAACTGAAGCTTTCTTT. Residues: CASSYDRVRHPMGGTEAFF. This sequence joins TRBV27 and TRBJ1-1, with 7 nucleotides matching TRBD1. The CDR3 is 19 residues long. Losses at the gene ends were 4 bases for V and 5 bases for J; bases not matched to a gene: 22. Germline CDR1 and CDR2: MNHEY and SMNVEV (reference sequence).